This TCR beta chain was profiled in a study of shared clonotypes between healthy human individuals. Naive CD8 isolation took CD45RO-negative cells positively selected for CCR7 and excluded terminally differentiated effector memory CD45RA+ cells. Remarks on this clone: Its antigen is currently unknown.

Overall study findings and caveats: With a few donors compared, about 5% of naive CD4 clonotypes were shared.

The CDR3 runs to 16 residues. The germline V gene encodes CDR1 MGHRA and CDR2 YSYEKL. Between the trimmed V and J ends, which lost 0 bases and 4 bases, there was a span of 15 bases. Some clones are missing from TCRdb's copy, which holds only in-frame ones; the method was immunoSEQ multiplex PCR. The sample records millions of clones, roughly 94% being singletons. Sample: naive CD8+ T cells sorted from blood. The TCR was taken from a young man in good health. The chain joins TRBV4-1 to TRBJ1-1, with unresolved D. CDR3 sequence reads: CASSQEGGPYGTEAFF. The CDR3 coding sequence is TGCGCCAGCAGCCAAGAGGGTGGGCCGTATGGCACTGAAGCTTTCTTT.